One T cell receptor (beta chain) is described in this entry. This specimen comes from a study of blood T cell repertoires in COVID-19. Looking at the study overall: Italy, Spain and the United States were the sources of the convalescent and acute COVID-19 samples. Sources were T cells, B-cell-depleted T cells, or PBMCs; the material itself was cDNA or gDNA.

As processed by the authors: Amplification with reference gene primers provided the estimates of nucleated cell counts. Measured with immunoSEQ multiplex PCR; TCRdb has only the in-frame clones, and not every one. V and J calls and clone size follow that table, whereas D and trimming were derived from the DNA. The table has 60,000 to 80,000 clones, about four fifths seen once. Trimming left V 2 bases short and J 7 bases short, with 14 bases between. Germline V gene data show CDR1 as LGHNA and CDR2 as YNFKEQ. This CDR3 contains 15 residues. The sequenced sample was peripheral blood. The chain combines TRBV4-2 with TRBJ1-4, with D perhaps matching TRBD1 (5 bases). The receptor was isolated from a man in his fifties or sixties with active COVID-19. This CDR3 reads CASSQKAGNPEKLFF. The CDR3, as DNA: TGTGCCAGCAGCCAAAAGGCAGGGAATCCTGAAAAACTGTTTTTT.